A single sample is the source of the 3 T cell receptor beta chains below, sequenced in a study of blood T cell repertoires in COVID-19. Generated by immunoSEQ multiplex PCR, the TCRdb table keeps only in-frame clones and is missing some. The sample has 250,000 to 300,000 clones, 86% seen once; the top ten hold approximately 4%. The sequenced material came from peripheral blood. These receptor sequences come from a man between 18 and 29 years old with active or convalescent COVID-19.

This chain connects TRBV9 to TRBJ2-2; D might be TRBD1 (5 bases). Germline values: CDR1 SGDLS, CDR2 YYNGEE. The CDR3 extends over 12 amino acids. V lost 4 bases to trimming and J lost 5 bases, with 6 bases between them. CDR3 coding DNA: TGTGCCAGCAGCTCAGGGACCGGGGAGCTGTTTTTT. It translates to CASSSGTGELFF.

The chain uses TRBV7-7 and TRBJ2-5; 7 bases line up with TRBD2. This CDR3 is 15 amino acids long. Germline trimming cut 4 bases from V and 4 bases from J; bases unmatched to any gene: 9. CDR1 SSHAT and CDR2 FNYEAQ come from the germline V gene (reference sequence). The CDR3 loop is CASSSLRAGVETQYF. CDR3 nucleotide sequence: TGTGCCAGCAGCTCCCTAAGGGCGGGGGTAGAGACCCAGTACTTC.

A few counts support this clone. This sequence joins TRBV5-1 and TRBJ2-7; TRBD2 is a possible D gene (6 bases). The V gene's germline CDR1 is SGHRS and CDR2 YFSETQ. The CDR3 contains 11 residues. V lost 6 bases to trimming and J lost 5 bases, with 9 bases between them. The CDR3 spells CASTWGDEQYF. The CDR3 region has the DNA TGCGCCAGCACCTGGGGGGACGAGCAGTACTTC. The entire variable domain, with the rest obtained from reference TRBV5-1 and TRBJ2-7, is as follows: KAGVTQTPRYLIKTRGQQVTLSCSPISGHRSVSWYQQTPGQGLQFLFEYFSETQRNKGNFPGRFSGRQFSNSRSEMNVSTLELGDSALYLCASTWGDEQYFGPGTRLTVT.